This passage covers 27 T cell receptor beta chains from one sample sequenced in a study of T cells in Graves' hyperthyroidism and ophthalmopathy. TCR beta CDR3 regions were amplified from RNA transcripts. With the HTBI primer set, the TCR CDR3 went through a first round of RT-PCR. TCRdb independently ran MiXCR on the multiplex PCR reads; one entry per CDR3 protein. The table has 650,000 to 800,000 distinct CDR3 sequences, roughly 46% seen once. The specimen was peripheral blood or thyroid tissue (not recorded which). The receptors derive from an adult man with Graves' disease, either hyperthyroidism or ophthalmopathy (not recorded which).

Only one count was recorded for this clonotype. V usage is TRBV6-6 and J usage is TRBJ1-1; 7 bases line up with TRBD1. The CDR3 spans 15 residues. Trimming removed 8 bases from V and 1 base from J; junction bases left unmatched: 10. Germline lookup yields CDR1 MNHNY and CDR2 SVGAGI (reference sequence). The CDR3 sequence: CASEGGGGANTEAFF. Here the CDR3 DNA reads TGTGCCAGCGAAGGAGGGGGCGGAGCGAACACTGAAGCTTTCTTT.

This clonotype showed up just a few times. V usage is TRBV11-2 and J usage is TRBJ1-2; TRBD1 matches 7 bases. The CDR3 totals 14 residues. The V segment lost 4 bases and the J segment 4 bases; nucleotides outside the gene matches: 6. Germline V gene data show CDR1 as SGHAT and CDR2 as FQNNGV. This CDR3 is CASSSTGYSYGYTF. CDR3 bases: TGTGCCAGCAGCTCGACAGGGTATAGCTATGGCTACACCTTC.

CDR3 sequence reads: CASSFSHGQDRQPQHF. The CDR3 coding sequence is TGTGCCAGCAGCTTCAGCCACGGACAGGACCGTCAGCCCCAGCATTTT. The genes are TRBV7-2 and TRBJ1-5, with TRBD1 identical over 7 bases. CDR3 size: 16 residues. Trimming removed 3 bases from V and 6 bases from J; junction bases left unmatched: 11. CDR1 and CDR2 (germline): SGHTA, FQGNSA.

In this sample, this clonotype turned up many times. This chain joins TRBV7-2 and TRBJ1-5, with TRBD1 identical over 9 bases. V lost 3 bases, J lost 3 bases, and 3 bases stayed unmatched. This CDR3 comprises 15 residues. Germline assignment: CDR1 SGHTA and CDR2 FQGNSA. The CDR3 coding sequence is TGTGCCAGCAGCTTGGACAGGGGCTACAATCAGCCCCAGCATTTT. Amino acids: CASSLDRGYNQPQHF.

This chain uses TRBV2 with TRBJ1-2; D unresolved. Trimming took off 3 bases at V and 2 bases at J, with 13 bases between the two ends. The germline CDR1 and CDR2 sequences are SNHLY and FYNNEI. The CDR3 is 15 residues long. For the CDR3, the DNA is TGTGCCAGCAGTGACGTAAAGGGTTGGAACTATGGCTACACCTTC. Protein product: CASSDVKGWNYGYTF.

The V and J genes are TRBV6-5 and TRBJ2-7; TRBD1 matches at 10 bases. The CDR3 spans 14 residues. Germline trimming cut 5 bases from V and 2 bases from J; bases unmatched to any gene: 3. Germline CDR1 MNHEY, CDR2 SVGAGI. The CDR3: CASSEDRGTYEQYF. The CDR3 region has the DNA TGTGCCAGCAGTGAGGACAGGGGGACCTACGAGCAGTACTTC.

This clonotype was recorded a few times. V is TRBV12-3 or TRBV12-4 and J is TRBJ1-5; TRBD1 might be the D (6 bases). V lost 6 bases to trimming and J lost 2 bases, with 17 bases between them. The CDR3 extends over 16 amino acids. CDR3 amino acids: CASSTDRPNGNQPQHF. The CDR3 DNA is TGTGCCAGCAGCACTGACAGGCCGAACGGCAATCAGCCCCAGCATTTT.

This clonotype was found many times. The J gene is TRBJ1-4, the V gene TRBV10-3; TRBD1 matches 9 bases. Germline lookup yields CDR1 ENHRY and CDR2 SYGVKD. There are 14 residues in the CDR3. Germline trimming cut 6 bases from V and 5 bases from J; bases unmatched to any gene: 4. CDR3 sequence: CAISSTGGNEKLFF. The CDR3 nucleotides read TGTGCCATCAGCAGTACAGGGGGCAATGAAAAACTGTTTTTT.

The chain has TRBV12-3 or TRBV12-4 and TRBJ2-5; 8 positions agree with TRBD2. The CDR3 is 15 residues long. The J segment lost 3 bases and the V segment lost 5 bases, leaving 8 bases of the junction unmatched. Written as DNA, the CDR3 is TGTGCCAGCAGTCACAGATTAGCGGGGAAAGAGACCCAGTACTTC. Protein: CASSHRLAGKETQYF.

This clonotype was counted a few times. This chain uses TRBV20-1 with TRBJ1-5, with 8 bases fitting TRBD1. CDR1 is DFQATT and CDR2 is SNEGSKA in the germline V gene (reference sequence). Trimming at V came to 3 bases and at J to 2 bases, leaving 6 bases not matched to a gene. The length of the CDR3 is 15 residues. The chain's CDR3 is CSASARGQGNQPQHF. DNA of the CDR3: TGCAGTGCTAGTGCCAGGGGGCAAGGCAATCAGCCCCAGCATTTT.

There are a few counts of this clonotype. The chain employs TRBV6-5 and TRBJ1-2; tentatively, D is TRBD1 (6 bases). V was shortened by 0 bases and J by 6 bases, with 14 bases between the two germline ends. The CDR3 length is 15 residues. The germline V gene has CDR1 MNHEY and CDR2 SVGAGI. The CDR3 nucleotides read TGTGCCAGCAGTTACTCGACGACAGGCGCGAATGGCTACACCTTC. Protein product: CASSYSTTGANGYTF.

V gene TRBV7-9 combines with J gene TRBJ2-7; maybe TRBD2 (5 bases). The CDR3 is 16 amino acids. Germline V gene data show CDR1 as SEHNR and CDR2 as FQNEAQ (reference sequence). V was shortened by 6 bases and J by 4 bases, with 22 bases between the two germline ends. In DNA, the CDR3 is TGTGCCAGCAGGGTCGCGCCGGCCGGGGAGCTGTACGAGCAGTACTTC. This sequence encodes CASRVAPAGELYEQYF.

This chain connects TRBV20-1 to TRBJ1-4; 10 bases match TRBD1. CDR1 and CDR2 from the germline V gene are DFQATT and SNEGSKA (reference sequence). The CDR3 runs 14 residues. Trimming took 1 base from V and 8 from J; bases not matched to a gene: 4. The CDR3 sequence: CSARGQGAREKLFF. CDR3 nucleotides: TGCAGTGCTAGAGGACAGGGGGCTCGGGAAAAACTGTTTTTT.

The CDR3 nucleotides read TGTGCCAGCACGCGGACAGGGGAAATTCAAGAGACCCAGTACTTC. This gives the protein CASTRTGEIQETQYF. The chain is built from TRBV6-2 or TRBV6-3 and TRBJ2-5, with 9 positions matching TRBD1. The junction had 8 bases not matched to a gene; V was cut back by 7 bases and J by 2 bases. The CDR3 has 15 residues. In germline, CDR1 is MNHEY, CDR2 SVGEGT.

The chain has TRBV10-2 and TRBJ2-7; D may be TRBD2 (5 bases). CDR1 and CDR2 (germline): WSHSY, SAAADI. V was clipped by 2 bases and J by 3 bases, with 8 bases between them. There are 13 residues in the CDR3. The CDR3 nucleotides are TGCGCCAGCAGTGAGGGACTTTTCTACGAGCAGTACTTC. Protein product: CASSEGLFYEQYF.

Only a few counts were recorded for this clonotype. The genes are TRBV19 and TRBJ2-7; 9 nucleotides line up with TRBD1. V lost 5 bases to trimming and J lost 1 base; unmatched junction nucleotides: 9. Germline loops: CDR1 LNHDA, CDR2 SQIVND (reference sequence). The CDR3 sequence is 16 residues long. Written as DNA, the CDR3 is TGTGCCAGTAGTGCGGGGTTACAGGGGGCTTCCTACGAGCAGTACTTC. It specifies CASSAGLQGASYEQYF. The full variable domain, in which reference TRBV19 and TRBJ2-7 provide the parts outside the CDR3, is DGGITQSPKYLFRKEGQNVTLSCEQNLNHDAMYWYRQDPGQGLRLIYYSQIVNDFQKGDIAEGYSVSREKKESFPLTVTSAQKNPTAFYLCASSAGLQGASYEQYFGPGTRLTVT.

The chain links TRBV15 to TRBJ1-5; 7 nucleotides align to TRBD1. Germline lookup yields CDR1 LNHNV and CDR2 YYDKDF (reference sequence). The CDR3 runs 17 residues. V shed 1 base and J 1 base; nucleotides not matched to a gene: 7. CDR3 sequence: CATSRGQGYPSNQPQHF. The DNA of the CDR3 is TGTGCCACCAGCAGAGGACAGGGTTATCCGAGCAATCAGCCCCAGCATTTT.

This clonotype was found many times. The CDR3 bases are TGTGCCAGCAGGGAGGTGGGGTATCAGCCCCAGCATTTT. Residues: CASREVGYQPQHF. The chain joins TRBV2 to TRBJ1-5; unclear D gene. Per germline, CDR1 SNHLY and CDR2 FYNNEI. V was trimmed by 6 bases and J by 5 bases, leaving 11 bases between them. The CDR3 is 13 residues long. Full variable domain (rest looked up from reference TRBV2 and TRBJ1-5): EPEVTQTPSHQVTQMGQEVILRCVPISNHLYFYWYRQILGQKVEFLVSFYNNEISEKSEIFDDQFSVERPDGSNFTLKIRSTKLEDSAMYFCASREVGYQPQHFGDGTRLSIL.

The V call is TRBV9, the J call TRBJ2-7; 9 bases agree with TRBD1. The CDR3 contains 14 residues. Trimming at V came to 5 bases and at J to 7 bases, leaving 10 bases not matched to a gene. The germline V gene encodes CDR1 SGDLS and CDR2 YYNGEE. The chain's CDR3 is CASRPGQGWSEQYF. The CDR3 DNA sequence: TGTGCCAGCAGACCGGGACAGGGTTGGTCTGAGCAGTACTTC.

This chain links TRBV7-6 with TRBJ2-2; 8 nucleotides match TRBD2. Germline V gene sequence: CDR1 SGHVS, CDR2 FNYEAQ. The CDR3 extends over 16 amino acids. The ends lost 1 base at V and 5 bases at J; junction bases unmatched: 6. For the CDR3, the DNA is TGTGCCAGCAGCTTAGTTCGGCGGGAGGCTACCGGGGAGCTGTTTTTT. Translated, it gives CASSLVRREATGELFF.

This clonotype appeared a few times. The chain has TRBV24-1 and TRBJ1-2; possible D gene TRBD1, 6 bases. Germline V gene sequence: CDR1 KGHDR, CDR2 SFDVKD. The V end lost 4 bases, the J end lost 4 bases, and 15 bases lay between the germline ends. The CDR3 consists of 15 residues. This CDR3 reads CATSDRLTGFYGYTF. In DNA, the CDR3 is TGTGCCACCAGTGACCGGCTAACAGGGTTCTATGGCTACACCTTC.

The V call is TRBV24-1, the J call TRBJ1-2, with a weak D call TRBD1 (6 bases). V lost 5 bases to trimming and J lost 4 bases, with 19 bases between them. The CDR3 is made up of 16 amino acids. Germline CDR1 is KGHDR and CDR2 is SFDVKD. CDR3 residues: CATSARLQGQAYGYTF. The CDR3 nucleotides read TGTGCCACCAGTGCTCGCCTACAGGGTCAAGCCTATGGCTACACCTTC.

This rearrangement joins TRBV2 to TRBJ1-5, with D possibly TRBD1 on 6 matching bases. The V gene lost 9 bases and the J gene lost 6 bases, with 18 bases spanning the gap. This CDR3 is 14 amino acids long. Per the germline V gene, CDR1 is SNHLY and CDR2 is FYNNEI. CDR3 protein: CASKGGSASQPQHF. The CDR3, as DNA: TGTGCCAGTAAAGGGGGGAGCGCCTCTCAGCCCCAGCATTTT. The complete variable domain, with remaining parts taken from reference TRBV2 and TRBJ1-5, reads EPEVTQTPSHQVTQMGQEVILRCVPISNHLYFYWYRQILGQKVEFLVSFYNNEISEKSEIFDDQFSVERPDGSNFTLKIRSTKLEDSAMYFCASKGGSASQPQHFGDGTRLSIL.

This clonotype has a count of ten or more. V usage is TRBV14 and J usage is TRBJ1-2; maybe TRBD1 (6 bases). Trimming cost V 1 base and J 3 bases, with 9 bases left between them. CDR1 is SGHDN, CDR2 FVKESK, per germline. CDR3 length: 14 amino acids. In nucleotides, the CDR3 is TGTGCCAGCAGCCAAGGGACAGCAGACTATGGCTACACCTTC. Translated, it gives CASSQGTADYGYTF.

To note about this clonotype: As the CDR3 is not closed by the conserved phenylalanine or tryptophan, this likely results from a read error. The DNA is left out, because the CDR3 cannot be placed on it with certainty; the CDR3 is given as TCRdb lists it. V is TRBV20-1 and J is TRBJ1-2. The CDR3 numbers 11 amino acids, ends counted. Germline V CDR1 and CDR2: DFQATT, SNEGSKA (reference sequence). The CDR3: CSARLAGGPTY.

The chain has TRBV6-5 and TRBJ2-5; no clear D gene. Per the germline V gene, CDR1 is MNHEY and CDR2 is SVGAGI. V was clipped by 6 bases and J by 6 bases, with 11 bases between them. The CDR3 contains 12 residues. The DNA of the CDR3 is TGTGCCAGCAGATGGGGAATGAAGACCCAGTACTTC. Encoded protein: CASRWGMKTQYF.

This clonotype was detected only a few times. This chain uses TRBV2 with TRBJ1-2, with TRBD1 as a possible D gene (6 bases). The V gene's germline CDR1 is SNHLY and CDR2 FYNNEI. Trimming took off 5 bases at V and 3 bases at J, with 13 bases between the two ends. This CDR3 spans 14 amino acids. The CDR3, as DNA: TGTGCCAGCAGTAAAACAGGGATAGACTATGGCTACACCTTC. It codes for CASSKTGIDYGYTF. The variable domain in full, with the rest retrieved from reference TRBV2 and TRBJ1-2, is EPEVTQTPSHQVTQMGQEVILRCVPISNHLYFYWYRQILGQKVEFLVSFYNNEISEKSEIFDDQFSVERPDGSNFTLKIRSTKLEDSAMYFCASSKTGIDYGYTFGSGTRLTVV.